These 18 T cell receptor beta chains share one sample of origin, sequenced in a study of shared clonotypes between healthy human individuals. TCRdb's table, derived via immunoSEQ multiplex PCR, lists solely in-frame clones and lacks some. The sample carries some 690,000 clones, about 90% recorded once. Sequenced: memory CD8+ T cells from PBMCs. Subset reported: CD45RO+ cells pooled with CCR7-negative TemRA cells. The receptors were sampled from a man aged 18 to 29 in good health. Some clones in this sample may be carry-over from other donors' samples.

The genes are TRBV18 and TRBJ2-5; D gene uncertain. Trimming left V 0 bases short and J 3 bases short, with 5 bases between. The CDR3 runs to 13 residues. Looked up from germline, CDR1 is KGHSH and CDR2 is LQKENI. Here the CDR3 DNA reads TGTGCCAGCTCACCACCGCAGGAAGAGACCCAGTACTTC. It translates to CASSPPQEETQYF.

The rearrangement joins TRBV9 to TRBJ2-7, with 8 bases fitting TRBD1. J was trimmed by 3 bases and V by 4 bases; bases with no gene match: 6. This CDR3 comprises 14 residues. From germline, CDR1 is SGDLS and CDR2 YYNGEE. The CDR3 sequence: CASSRTGSIYEQYF. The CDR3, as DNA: TGTGCCAGCAGCAGGACAGGGAGTATCTACGAGCAGTACTTC.

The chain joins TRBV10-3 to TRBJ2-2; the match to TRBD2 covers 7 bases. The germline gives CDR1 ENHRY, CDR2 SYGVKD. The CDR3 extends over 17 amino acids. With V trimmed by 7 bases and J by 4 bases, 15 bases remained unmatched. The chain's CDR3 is CAIINSSGTTTTGELFF. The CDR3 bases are TGTGCCATCATCAACTCCAGTGGGACTACAACCACCGGGGAGCTGTTTTTT.

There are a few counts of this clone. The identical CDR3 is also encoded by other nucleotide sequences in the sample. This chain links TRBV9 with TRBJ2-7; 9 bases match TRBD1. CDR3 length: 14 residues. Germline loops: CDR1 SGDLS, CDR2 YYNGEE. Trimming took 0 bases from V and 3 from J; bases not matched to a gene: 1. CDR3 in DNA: TGTGCCAGCAGCGTAGGGGGACAGGGCTACGAGCAGTACTTC. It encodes CASSVGGQGYEQYF.

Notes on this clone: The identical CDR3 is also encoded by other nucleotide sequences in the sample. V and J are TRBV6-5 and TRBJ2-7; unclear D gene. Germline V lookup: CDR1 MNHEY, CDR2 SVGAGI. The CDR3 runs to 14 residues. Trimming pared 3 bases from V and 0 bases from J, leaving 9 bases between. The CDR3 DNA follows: TGTGCCAGCAGTTATGCGGTTAGCTCCTACGAGCAGTACTTC. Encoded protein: CASSYAVSSYEQYF.

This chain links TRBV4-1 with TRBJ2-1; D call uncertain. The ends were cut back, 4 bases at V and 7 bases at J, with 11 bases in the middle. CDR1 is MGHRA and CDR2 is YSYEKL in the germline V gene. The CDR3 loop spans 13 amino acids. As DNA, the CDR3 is TGCGCCAGCAGCCTGCAGGACCGTAATGAGCAGTTCTTC. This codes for CASSLQDRNEQFF.

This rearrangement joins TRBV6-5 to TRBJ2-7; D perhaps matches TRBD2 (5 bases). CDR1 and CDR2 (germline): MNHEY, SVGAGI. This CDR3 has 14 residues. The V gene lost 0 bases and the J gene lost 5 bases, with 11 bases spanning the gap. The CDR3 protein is CASSYSEGVDEQYF. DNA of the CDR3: TGTGCCAGCAGTTACTCTGAGGGAGTTGACGAGCAGTACTTC.

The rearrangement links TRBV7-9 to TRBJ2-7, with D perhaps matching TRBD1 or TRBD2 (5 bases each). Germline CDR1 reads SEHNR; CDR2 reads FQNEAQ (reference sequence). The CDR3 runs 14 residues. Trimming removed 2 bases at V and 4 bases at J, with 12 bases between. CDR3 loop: CASSLMEWGYEQYF. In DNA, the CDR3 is TGTGCCAGCAGCTTAATGGAATGGGGGTACGAGCAGTACTTC.

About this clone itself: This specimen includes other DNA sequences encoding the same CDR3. CDR3 loop: CASSLSGYQPQHF. CDR3 bases: TGTGCCAGCAGTTTATCTGGGTACCAGCCCCAGCATTTT. The genes are TRBV27 and TRBJ1-5; D uncertain. Looked up from germline, CDR1 is MNHEY and CDR2 is SMNVEV (reference sequence). This CDR3 is built from 13 residues. Deletions cut 0 bases from V and 7 bases from J, with 7 bases between.

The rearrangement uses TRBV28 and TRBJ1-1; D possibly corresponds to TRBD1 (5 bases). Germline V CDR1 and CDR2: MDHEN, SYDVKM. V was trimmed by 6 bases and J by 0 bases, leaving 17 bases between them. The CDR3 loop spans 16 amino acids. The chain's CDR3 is CASSPGEGDMNTEAFF. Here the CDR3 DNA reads TGTGCCAGCAGCCCCGGGGAAGGGGATATGAACACTGAAGCTTTCTTT.

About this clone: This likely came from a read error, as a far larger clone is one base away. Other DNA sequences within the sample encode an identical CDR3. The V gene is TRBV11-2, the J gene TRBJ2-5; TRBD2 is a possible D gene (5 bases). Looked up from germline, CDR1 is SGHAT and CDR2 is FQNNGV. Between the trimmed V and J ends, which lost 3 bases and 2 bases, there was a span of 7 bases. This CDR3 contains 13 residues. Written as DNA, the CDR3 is TGTGCCAGCAGCTTGTGGAGGCAAGAGACCCAGTACTTC. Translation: CASSLWRQETQYF.

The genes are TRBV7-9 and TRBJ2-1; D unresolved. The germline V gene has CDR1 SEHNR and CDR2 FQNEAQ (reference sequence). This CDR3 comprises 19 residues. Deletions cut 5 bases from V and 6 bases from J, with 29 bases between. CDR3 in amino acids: CASSSRVSPERIYPNEQFF. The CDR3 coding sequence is TGTGCCAGCAGCAGTCGAGTTAGTCCAGAAAGAATATACCCCAATGAGCAGTTCTTC.

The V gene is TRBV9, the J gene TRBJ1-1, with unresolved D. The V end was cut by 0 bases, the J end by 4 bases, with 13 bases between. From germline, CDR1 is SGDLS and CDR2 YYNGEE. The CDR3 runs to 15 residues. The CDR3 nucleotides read TGTGCCAGCAGCGTAGCTCGGTCAGGACTCACTGAAGCTTTCTTT. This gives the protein CASSVARSGLTEAFF.

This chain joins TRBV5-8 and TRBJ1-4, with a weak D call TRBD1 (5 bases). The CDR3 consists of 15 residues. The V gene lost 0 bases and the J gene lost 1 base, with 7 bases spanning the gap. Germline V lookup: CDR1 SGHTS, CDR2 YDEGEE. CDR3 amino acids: CASSLEGRTNEKLFF. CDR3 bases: TGTGCCAGCAGCTTGGAGGGGCGAACTAATGAAAAACTGTTTTTT.

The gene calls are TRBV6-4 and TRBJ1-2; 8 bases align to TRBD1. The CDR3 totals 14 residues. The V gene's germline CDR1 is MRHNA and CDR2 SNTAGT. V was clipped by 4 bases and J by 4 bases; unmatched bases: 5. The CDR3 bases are TGTGCCAGCAGTGCAGGGGGCGCTTCCTATGGCTACACCTTC. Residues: CASSAGGASYGYTF.

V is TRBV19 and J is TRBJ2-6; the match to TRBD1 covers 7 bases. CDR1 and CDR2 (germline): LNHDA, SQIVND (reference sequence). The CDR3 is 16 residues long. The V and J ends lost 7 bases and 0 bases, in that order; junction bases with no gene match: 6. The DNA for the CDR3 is TGTGCCAGTATCGGGACAGCCAGCTCTGGGGCCAACGTCCTGACTTTC. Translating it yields CASIGTASSGANVLTF.

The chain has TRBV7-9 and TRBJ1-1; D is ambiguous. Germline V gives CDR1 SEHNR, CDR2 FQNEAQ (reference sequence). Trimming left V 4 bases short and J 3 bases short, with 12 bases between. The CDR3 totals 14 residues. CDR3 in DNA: TGTGCCAGCAGCTCCCCATCGCAGGACACTGAAGCTTTCTTT. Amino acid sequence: CASSSPSQDTEAFF.

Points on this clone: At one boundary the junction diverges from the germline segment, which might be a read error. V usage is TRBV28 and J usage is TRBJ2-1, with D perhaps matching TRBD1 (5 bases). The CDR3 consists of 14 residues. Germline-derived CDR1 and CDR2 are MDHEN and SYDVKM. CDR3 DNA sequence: TGTGCCAGCAGCCCGGCCGACCCGGACATCGCTAAGGTCTTC. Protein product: CASSPADPDIAKVF. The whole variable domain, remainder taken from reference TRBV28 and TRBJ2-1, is DVKVTQSSRYLVKRTGEKVFLECVQDMDHENMFWYRQDPGLGLRLIYFSYDVKMKEKGDIPEGYSVSREKKERFSLILESASTNQTSMYLCASSPADPDIAKVFGPGTRLTVL.